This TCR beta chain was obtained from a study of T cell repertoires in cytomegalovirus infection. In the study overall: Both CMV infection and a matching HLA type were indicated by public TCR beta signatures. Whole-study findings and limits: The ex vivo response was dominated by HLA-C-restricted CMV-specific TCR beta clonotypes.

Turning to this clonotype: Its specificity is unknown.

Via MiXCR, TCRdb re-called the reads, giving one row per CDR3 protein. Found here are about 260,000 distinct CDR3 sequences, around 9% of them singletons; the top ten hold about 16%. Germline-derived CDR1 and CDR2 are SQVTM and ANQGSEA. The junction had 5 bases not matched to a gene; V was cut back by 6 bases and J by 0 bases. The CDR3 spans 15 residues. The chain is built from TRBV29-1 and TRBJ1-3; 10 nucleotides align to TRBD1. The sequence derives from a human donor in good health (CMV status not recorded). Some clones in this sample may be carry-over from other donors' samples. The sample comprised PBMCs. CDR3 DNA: TGCAGCGTGGCGGGACAGGGGAGCTCTGGAAACACCATATATTTT. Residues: CSVAGQGSSGNTIYF.